This TCR beta chain was recovered during a study of blood T cell repertoires in COVID-19. Study summary: COVID-19 samples, acute and convalescent, were from the United States, Italy and Spain.

This CDR3 contains 14 residues. V was cut by 3 bases and J by 5 bases, with 11 bases left in between. Germline-derived CDR1 and CDR2 are MDHEN and SYDVKM. Generated by immunoSEQ multiplex PCR, the TCRdb table keeps only in-frame clones and is missing some. This sample has 250,000 to 350,000 clones, with around 85% found just once. The sample was peripheral blood. This receptor was taken from a human donor with COVID-19, enrolled during active disease. The donor label of this sample is uncertain. This chain connects TRBV28 to TRBJ1-5; tentatively, D is TRBD1 (6 bases). Here the CDR3 reads CASSFGQNYQPQHF. In DNA, the CDR3 is TGTGCCAGCAGTTTTGGACAGAACTATCAGCCCCAGCATTTT.